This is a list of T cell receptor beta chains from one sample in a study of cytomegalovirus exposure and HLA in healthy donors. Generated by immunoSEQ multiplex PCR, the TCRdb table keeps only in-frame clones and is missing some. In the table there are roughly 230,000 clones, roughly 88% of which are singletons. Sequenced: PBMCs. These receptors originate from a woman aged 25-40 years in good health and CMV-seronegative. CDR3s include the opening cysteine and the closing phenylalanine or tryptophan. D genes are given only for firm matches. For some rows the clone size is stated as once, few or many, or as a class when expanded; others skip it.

CDR3 protein: CASSFLQGRGEKLFF
CDR3 DNA: TGTGCCAGCAGCTTCCTTCAGGGGCGCGGTGAAAAACTGTTTTTT
J gene: TRBJ1-4
V gene: TRBV11-2
D gene: NA
clone size: NA

CDR3 protein: CASSRDSDNEQFF
CDR3 DNA: TGTGCCAGCAGCCGAGATAGCGACAATGAGCAGTTCTTC
J gene: TRBJ2-1
V gene: TRBV5-4
D gene: NA
clone size: few

CDR3 protein: CASRSYNEQFF
CDR3 DNA: TGTGCCAGCAGATCCTACAATGAGCAGTTCTTC
J gene: TRBJ2-1
V gene: TRBV2
D gene: NA
clone size: once

CDR3 protein: CASSPLGSSSTETQYF
CDR3 DNA: TGTGCCAGCAGCCCCTTGGGTAGCTCGAGCACGGAGACCCAGTACTTC
J gene: TRBJ2-5
V gene: TRBV5-6
D gene: NA
clone size: NA

CDR3 protein: CASSSPTSGGSSYNEQFF
CDR3 DNA: TGTGCCAGCAGTTCCCCGACTAGCGGGGGGAGCTCCTACAATGAGCAGTTCTTC
J gene: TRBJ2-1
V gene: TRBV27
D gene: TRBD2
clone size: NA

CDR3 protein: CASSLTGTGFHEQYF
CDR3 DNA: TGTGCCAGCAGTCTCACCGGGACAGGGTTTCACGAGCAGTACTTC
J gene: TRBJ2-7
V gene: TRBV27
D gene: TRBD1
clone size: NA

CDR3 protein: CASSHPTGNVYNEQFF
CDR3 DNA: TGTGCCAGCAGTCACCCCACAGGGAATGTCTACAATGAGCAGTTCTTC
J gene: TRBJ2-1
V gene: TRBV28
D gene: NA
clone size: NA

CDR3 protein: CASSLVPGRGLDEKLFF
CDR3 DNA: TGTGCCAGCAGCTTGGTACCAGGAAGGGGGCTGGATGAAAAACTGTTTTTT
J gene: TRBJ1-4
V gene: TRBV5-4
D gene: TRBD1
clone size: NA

CDR3 protein: CASSTALRDGDGYTF
CDR3 DNA: TGTGCCAGTAGTACCGCCCTCCGGGACGGTGATGGCTACACCTTC
J gene: TRBJ1-2
V gene: TRBV19
D gene: NA
clone size: NA

CDR3 protein: CASSLQGQLNQPQHF
CDR3 DNA: TGTGCCAGCAGTTTGCAGGGACAACTCAATCAGCCCCAGCATTTT
J gene: TRBJ1-5
V gene: TRBV27
D gene: NA
clone size: NA

CDR3 protein: CASSLFGGSDYGYTF
CDR3 DNA: TGTGCCAGCAGTTTATTCGGGGGGTCGGACTATGGCTACACCTTC
J gene: TRBJ1-2
V gene: TRBV28
D gene: NA
clone size: NA

CDR3 protein: CASSRMGAGTGELFF
CDR3 DNA: TGTGCCAGCAGCCGGATGGGGGCGGGCACCGGGGAGCTGTTTTTT
J gene: TRBJ2-2
V gene: TRBV27
D gene: NA
clone size: NA

CDR3 protein: CAWSVSRFNEKLFF
CDR3 DNA: TGTGCCTGGAGTGTATCCAGGTTTAATGAAAAACTGTTTTTT
J gene: TRBJ1-4
V gene: TRBV30
D gene: NA
clone size: NA

CDR3 protein: CASSLGDPTYEQYF
CDR3 DNA: TGCGCCAGCAGCTTGGGTGACCCCACCTACGAGCAGTACTTC
J gene: TRBJ2-7
V gene: TRBV5-1
D gene: NA
clone size: NA

CDR3 protein: CASSPPELLYGYTF
CDR3 DNA: TGTGCCAGCTCACCACCGGAACTGCTATATGGCTACACCTTC
J gene: TRBJ1-2
V gene: TRBV18
D gene: NA
clone size: NA

CDR3 protein: CASSPEERDAPYEQYF
CDR3 DNA: TGTGCCAGCTCACCAGAGGAGCGGGACGCCCCTTACGAGCAGTACTTC
J gene: TRBJ2-7
V gene: TRBV18
D gene: TRBD2
clone size: NA

CDR3 protein: CASSLVTAGTYEQYF
CDR3 DNA: TGTGCCAGCAGCTTAGTTACAGCGGGCACCTACGAGCAGTACTTC
J gene: TRBJ2-7
V gene: TRBV13
D gene: NA
clone size: NA

CDR3 protein: CASSQGRELAGESKNIQYF
CDR3 DNA: TGCGCCAGCAGCCAAGGGAGGGAACTAGCGGGAGAATCCAAAAACATTCAGTACTTC
J gene: TRBJ2-4
V gene: TRBV4-1
D gene: TRBD2
clone size: NA

CDR3 protein: CASSVVSGSRETQYF
CDR3 DNA: TGTGCCAGCAGCGTAGTTAGCGGGAGTCGAGAGACCCAGTACTTC
J gene: TRBJ2-5
V gene: TRBV9
D gene: TRBD2
clone size: NA

CDR3 protein: CASSDGTGGLRQPQHF
CDR3 DNA: TGTGCCAGCAGCGATGGGACAGGGGGTCTCCGCCAGCCCCAGCATTTT
J gene: TRBJ1-5
V gene: TRBV7-2
D gene: TRBD1
clone size: NA

CDR3 protein: CASTQGGTYEQYF
CDR3 DNA: TGTGCCAGCACCCAAGGGGGAACCTACGAGCAGTACTTC
J gene: TRBJ2-7
V gene: TRBV6-5
D gene: NA
clone size: NA

CDR3 protein: CSVGGTGASYEQYF
CDR3 DNA: TGCAGCGTAGGCGGGACAGGTGCCTCCTACGAGCAGTACTTC
J gene: TRBJ2-7
V gene: TRBV29-1
D gene: TRBD1
clone size: NA

CDR3 protein: CASSVGSEIRYEQYF
CDR3 DNA: TGTGCCAGCAGCGTAGGTAGCGAAATACGGTACGAGCAGTACTTC
J gene: TRBJ2-7
V gene: TRBV9
D gene: NA
clone size: few